This TCR beta chain was found in a study of HIV-infected patients and healthy controls. The CDR3 length is 13 residues. TCRdb re-called the 5' RACE reads through MiXCR, storing one row per CDR3 protein. The sample consists of some 67,000 distinct CDR3 sequences, roughly a sixth of them appearing once. This TCR derives from a human donor in good health. Sequences were obtained from CD4+ T cells from blood. This chain joins TRBV21-1 and TRBJ2-7; TRBD1 is the table's D call and was not checked against the DNA. TRBV21-1 is termed a pseudogene. CDR3 nucleotides: TGTGCCAGCAGCAAAAGTGGGGGATATTTGGAGTACTTC. This sequence encodes CASSKSGGYLEYF.